The source of this T cell receptor (beta chain) is a study of blood T cells in healthy people across ages. Study outcomes and limitations: A strong correlation between TCR beta diversity and naive T cell percentage was seen. Versus aged donors, long-lived donors had higher diversity and more naive CD4+ cells.

A J-beta primer mix and a sample-barcoded 5' primer were used in a second PCR of about 7 to 11 cycles. Per-sample output comprised a minimum of 2.5 million paired-end reads containing CDR3. TCRdb redid the calling of the 5' RACE reads with MiXCR, one entry per CDR3 protein. The sample consists of about 1.7 million distinct CDR3 sequences, 28% of them appearing once. This clonotype showed up many times. The antigen is unknown. V lost 5 bases and J lost 0, with 14 bases in between. This CDR3 is 15 amino acids long. Germline CDR1 SGHVS, CDR2 FNYEAQ. The clonotype was recovered from a woman in her thirties in good health. Sequenced material: blood. The chain has TRBV7-6 and TRBJ2-7, with D possibly TRBD2 on 6 matching bases. CDR3 region: CASSLGEATSYEQYF. In nucleotides, the CDR3 is TGTGCCAGCAGCCTGGGGGAGGCCACCTCCTACGAGCAGTACTTC.